The 18 T cell receptor beta chains below all came from one sample that was sequenced in a study of blood T cell repertoires in COVID-19. Sequencing was performed with immunoSEQ multiplex PCR; in TCRdb, only in-frame clones are kept and a portion is missing. The data hold roughly 100,000 clones, with roughly 87% observed a single time. Sequenced sample: peripheral blood. These receptors were taken from a human donor in a cohort sampled during active COVID-19.

This clone is a singleton in its sample. J is TRBJ2-1 and V is TRBV10-3; D possibly corresponds to TRBD2 (6 bases). The V and J ends lost 5 bases and 1 base respectively, with 15 bases between them. Germline values: CDR1 ENHRY, CDR2 SYGVKD. This CDR3 contains 16 residues. The CDR3 DNA sequence: TGTGCCATCAGTAAAATCCCCGGGACTTCCTACAATGAGCAGTTCTTC. It yields the protein CAISKIPGTSYNEQFF.

The genes are TRBV4-2 and TRBJ1-2; TRBD1 matches 11 bases. The germline CDR1 and CDR2 sequences are LGHNA and YNFKEQ. This CDR3 is 17 amino acids long. V lost 4 bases to trimming and J lost 3 bases; unmatched junction nucleotides: 10. The CDR3 DNA reads as TGTGCCAGCAGCCTCCCGGGACAGGGGGATGATGACTATGGCTACACCTTC. Translating gives CASSLPGQGDDDYGYTF.

The chain combines TRBV9 with TRBJ2-3; D possibly corresponds to TRBD1 (6 bases). CDR3 size: 15 residues. Trimming took off 4 bases at V and 2 bases at J, with 14 bases between the two ends. Germline CDR1 and CDR2: SGDLS and YYNGEE. Here the CDR3 DNA reads TGTGCCAGCAGCAAGGGGGTGGGAGACACAGATACGCAGTATTTT. Protein product: CASSKGVGDTDTQYF.

The rearrangement links TRBV5-4 to TRBJ2-2, with a weak D call TRBD1 (6 bases). Trimming removed 1 base from V and 1 base from J, with 11 bases in between. CDR1 SGHNT and CDR2 YYREEE come from the germline V gene (reference sequence). The CDR3 runs to 16 residues. DNA of the CDR3: TGTGCCAGCAGCTTGAGGGTGGACAGGAACACCGGGGAGCTGTTTTTT. This codes for CASSLRVDRNTGELFF.

The rearrangement uses TRBV3-1 (or the pseudogene TRBV3-2) and TRBJ2-7; 7 bases align to TRBD1. Germline V gene sequence: CDR1 LGHDT, CDR2 YNNKEL (reference sequence). The ends lost 7 bases at V and 0 bases at J; junction bases unmatched: 6. This CDR3 is 14 amino acids long. The DNA for the CDR3 is TGTGCCAGCACCCAGGGACAGAGCTCCTACGAGCAGTACTTC. Residues: CASTQGQSSYEQYF.

The chain uses TRBV28 and TRBJ2-1, with 8 positions matching TRBD2. The CDR3 has 15 residues. With V trimmed by 7 bases and J by 6 bases, 11 bases remained unmatched. Germline lookup yields CDR1 MDHEN and CDR2 SYDVKM. The CDR3 is CASTVQGLAGNEQFF. CDR3 nucleotide sequence: TGTGCCAGCACAGTCCAAGGACTAGCCGGCAATGAGCAGTTCTTC.

This sequence joins TRBV5-5 and TRBJ1-5, with TRBD1 matching over 7 bases. The germline V gene encodes CDR1 SGHKS and CDR2 YYEKEE (reference sequence). The V segment lost 1 base and the J segment 6 bases; nucleotides outside the gene matches: 13. The CDR3 has 17 residues. CDR3 region: CASSLYPSAGGIQPQHF. The CDR3 DNA sequence: TGTGCCAGCAGCTTGTACCCCTCGGCAGGGGGTATTCAGCCCCAGCATTTT.

The chain is built from TRBV18 and TRBJ2-2, with D maybe TRBD2 (6 bases). The V end lost 0 bases, the J end lost 0 bases, and 8 bases lay between the germline ends. Germline CDR1 is KGHSH and CDR2 is LQKENI. This CDR3 has 16 residues. CDR3 in DNA: TGTGCCAGCTCACCACCGGCGGGACCGAACACCGGGGAGCTGTTTTTT. This gives the protein CASSPPAGPNTGELFF.

Only a few counts were recorded for this clone. This rearrangement joins TRBV7-3 to TRBJ2-4; D is perhaps TRBD2 (5 bases). Between the trimmed V and J ends, which lost 5 bases and 3 bases, there was a span of 8 bases. Per the germline V gene, CDR1 is SGHTA and CDR2 is FQGTGA. The CDR3 length is 13 residues. CDR3 coding DNA: TGTGCCAGCAGCCCTCGGGACAAAAACATTCAGTACTTC. This codes for CASSPRDKNIQYF.

This sequence joins TRBV9 and TRBJ2-3, with 8 bases aligning to TRBD2. The length of the CDR3 is 18 residues. The V gene end was trimmed by 0 bases and the J gene end by 0 bases; junction bases not matched to a gene: 9. Per germline, CDR1 SGDLS and CDR2 YYNGEE. The chain's CDR3 is CASSVGVGGGPSTDTQYF. The CDR3 nucleotides read TGTGCCAGCAGCGTAGGCGTCGGGGGGGGACCTAGCACAGATACGCAGTATTTT.

This chain's CDR3 is CASSLVDRETQYF. Written as DNA, the CDR3 is TGTGCCAGCAGCTTAGTCGACAGGGAGACCCAGTACTTC. The rearrangement joins TRBV7-9 to TRBJ2-5; D is possibly TRBD1 (6 bases). CDR3 length equals 13 residues. Germline V gives CDR1 SEHNR, CDR2 FQNEAQ (reference sequence). Trimming stripped 1 base from V and 5 bases from J, with 8 bases between.

The chain combines TRBV10-3 with TRBJ1-5; perhaps TRBD1 as D (5 bases). This CDR3 has 13 residues. The germline gives CDR1 ENHRY, CDR2 SYGVKD. V lost 10 bases and J 5 bases, leaving 15 bases between the germline ends. The CDR3 loop is CATIDRAHQPQHF. The CDR3 nucleotides read TGTGCCACGATCGACAGAGCCCATCAGCCCCAGCATTTT.

The chain carries TRBV28 and TRBJ1-2; D is ambiguous. Germline V gives CDR1 MDHEN, CDR2 SYDVKM. V lost 5 bases and J lost 8, with 18 bases in between. The length of the CDR3 is 14 residues. This CDR3 is CASSAAGSFGGYTF. The CDR3, as DNA: TGTGCCAGCAGTGCGGCGGGAAGCTTCGGCGGCTACACCTTC.

The V and J genes are TRBV28 and TRBJ1-6; a possible D gene is TRBD1 (5 bases). CDR3 length: 15 amino acids. V gave up 1 base and J gave up 7 bases, with 11 bases separating them. Germline CDR1 reads MDHEN; CDR2 reads SYDVKM. The DNA of the CDR3 is TGTGCCAGCAGTTTATTCGGCCAGGGAAATTCACCCCTCCACTTT. It is translated as CASSLFGQGNSPLHF.

V usage is TRBV5-6 and J usage is TRBJ1-2; 8 bases agree with TRBD1. The germline V gene encodes CDR1 SGHDT and CDR2 YYEEEE. The length of the CDR3 is 18 residues. With 2 bases clipped from V and 4 bases from J, the junction kept 16 bases outside the gene matches. The CDR3 DNA reads TGTGCCAGCAGCTTCCCTAATTCCGGGACAGGAGATTCCTATGGCTACACCTTC. Protein product: CASSFPNSGTGDSYGYTF.

The chain combines TRBV28 with TRBJ2-1, with D possibly matching TRBD2 (6 bases). CDR3 length equals 15 residues. Germline V gene sequence: CDR1 MDHEN, CDR2 SYDVKM. Trimming left V 2 bases short and J 5 bases short, with 13 bases between. CDR3 loop: CASSLNRDSDNEQFF. The CDR3 region has the DNA TGTGCCAGCAGTTTAAACCGGGACTCTGACAATGAGCAGTTCTTC.

The V gene is TRBV24-1, the J gene TRBJ2-2, with 8 bases identical to TRBD1. This CDR3 is 17 amino acids long. V lost 0 bases and J lost 1; bases outside the gene matches: 3. Germline V CDR1 and CDR2: KGHDR, SFDVKD. The CDR3 here is CATSDLAGGRNTGELFF. CDR3 nucleotide sequence: TGTGCCACCAGTGATTTGGCAGGGGGCCGGAACACCGGGGAGCTGTTTTTT.

The chain has TRBV3-1 (or the pseudogene TRBV3-2) and TRBJ1-2, with D perhaps TRBD1 (5 bases). Trimming removed 7 bases from V and 3 bases from J, with 15 bases in between. Germline V gene data show CDR1 as LGHDT and CDR2 as YNNKEL (reference sequence). The CDR3 covers 14 residues. The CDR3 reads CASMPGGGYYGYTF. Written as DNA, the CDR3 is TGTGCCAGCATGCCTGGGGGGGGTTACTATGGCTACACCTTC.